The 28 T cell receptor beta chains in this list originate from one sample, sequenced in a study of T-cell reconstitution after alpha-beta-depleted transplantation in children. Unique molecular identifiers were used to barcode this TCRbeta library. One entry per CDR3 protein, called by TCRdb with MiXCR from the PCR reads. This sample has around 600,000 distinct CDR3 sequences; around a sixth occur once, and the top ten carry approximately 1%. Sequenced material: PBMCs from the stem cell graft donor, taken from the stem cell graft. These receptors all stem from a human donor who donated a stem cell graft to a child with acute myeloid leukemia.

The chain links TRBV6-2 or TRBV6-3 to TRBJ1-5, with no clear D. Between the trimmed V and J ends, which lost 5 bases and 7 bases, there was a span of 12 bases. This CDR3 has 13 amino acids. CDR1 MNHEY and CDR2 SVGEGT come from the germline V gene. CDR3 amino acids: CASSLTSEQPQHF. CDR3 in DNA: TGTGCCAGCAGTCTCACATCGGAGCAGCCCCAGCATTTT.

This clonotype was seen only a few times. The V call is TRBV12-3 or TRBV12-4, the J call TRBJ1-2; 7 nucleotides line up with TRBD1. V was clipped by 10 bases and J by 6 bases; unmatched bases: 11. This CDR3 is 13 amino acids long. In nucleotides, the CDR3 is TGTGCCACCGCGACAGGGTGGAGGGATGGCTACACCTTC. This translates into CATATGWRDGYTF.

The V and J genes are TRBV20-1 and TRBJ2-2, with 12 bases identical to TRBD1. The V gene end was trimmed by 5 bases and the J gene end by 2 bases; junction bases not matched to a gene: 6. There are 16 residues in the CDR3. Per germline, CDR1 DFQATT and CDR2 SNEGSKA (reference sequence). CDR3 sequence reads: CSASPGQGANTGELFF. CDR3 in DNA: TGCAGTGCTTCTCCGGGACAGGGGGCCAACACCGGGGAGCTGTTTTTT.

The sample holds a few counts of this clonotype. The chain links TRBV7-2 to TRBJ1-2; no clear D gene. The CDR3 contains 14 residues. Germline loops: CDR1 SGHTA, CDR2 FQGNSA. V was clipped by 1 base and J by 8 bases, with 14 bases between them. DNA for the CDR3: TGTGCCAGCAGCTTAGAATCCCTGAAAGGAGGCTACACCTTC. Protein sequence: CASSLESLKGGYTF.

The rearrangement links TRBV10-3 to TRBJ2-1; D is perhaps TRBD2 (6 bases). Trimming removed 2 bases from V and 7 bases from J, with 15 bases in between. Germline V gene lookup returns CDR1 ENHRY and CDR2 SYGVKD. The CDR3 extends over 15 amino acids. The CDR3 reads CAISEIDGRGNEQFF. As DNA, the CDR3 is TGTGCCATCAGTGAGATTGACGGGCGGGGTAATGAGCAGTTCTTC.

This clonotype was observed a handful of times. The rearrangement uses TRBV7-2 and TRBJ1-2, with no clear D. The CDR3 is 15 residues long. Trimming shortened V by 3 bases and J by 5 bases, and 16 bases separated the two germline ends. From germline, CDR1 is SGHTA and CDR2 FQGNSA. The CDR3, as DNA: TGTGCCAGCAGCTTCCAGCGGTCACCCTCTTATGGCTACACCTTC. This translates into CASSFQRSPSYGYTF.

There are many counts of this clonotype. This rearrangement joins TRBV4-3 to TRBJ1-2; 9 bases fit TRBD1. Germline V gene lookup returns CDR1 LGHNA and CDR2 YSLEER. V shed 4 bases and J 2 bases; nucleotides not matched to a gene: 5. This CDR3 contains 15 residues. CDR3 bases: TGCGCCAGCAGCCGAGACGGGACAGGGAACTATGGCTACACCTTC. Its protein is CASSRDGTGNYGYTF.

This clonotype was counted a few times. This chain connects TRBV6-5 to TRBJ2-5; D is possibly TRBD1 (6 bases). This CDR3 region has 15 residues. The V and J ends lost 4 bases and 5 bases respectively, with 17 bases between them. Germline V gene lookup returns CDR1 MNHEY and CDR2 SVGAGI. Here the CDR3 reads CASSSRDRLAETQYF. The CDR3 DNA follows: TGTGCCAGCAGTTCCAGAGACAGGCTCGCGGAGACCCAGTACTTC.

There are many counts of this clonotype. V and J are TRBV29-1 and TRBJ1-2; D might be TRBD1 (5 bases). The CDR3 runs to 12 residues. Germline CDR1 reads SQVTM; CDR2 reads ANQGSEA. Trimming cost V 3 bases and J 5 bases, with 10 bases left between them. The CDR3 spells CSVELGGYGYTF. Here the CDR3 DNA reads TGCAGCGTTGAGTTGGGGGGATATGGCTACACCTTC. The whole variable domain, remainder taken from reference TRBV29-1 and TRBJ1-2, is SAVISQKPSRDICQRGTSLTIQCQVDSQVTMMFWYRQQPGQSLTLIATANQGSEATYESGFVIDKFPISRPNLTFSTLTVSNMSPEDSSIYLCSVELGGYGYTFGSGTRLTVV.

In its sample, this clonotype was seen a few times. The CDR3 region has the DNA TGTGCCAGCAGCTTCCCGGGACAGGGACAAGAGACCCAGTACTTC. Its protein product is CASSFPGQGQETQYF. The chain recombines TRBV7-9 with TRBJ2-5; 9 bases line up with TRBD1. Trimming at V came to 3 bases and at J to 2 bases, leaving 4 bases not matched to a gene. The CDR3 is made up of 15 amino acids. Germline V lookup: CDR1 SEHNR, CDR2 FQNEAQ (reference sequence). Supplemented by reference TRBV7-9 and TRBJ2-5, the full variable domain reads DTGVSQNPRHKITKRGQNVTFRCDPISEHNRLYWYRQTLGQGPEFLTYFQNEAQLEKSRLLSDRFSAERPKGSFSTLEIQRTEQGDSAMYLCASSFPGQGQETQYFGPGTRLLVL.

The chain couples TRBV5-6 to TRBJ1-1, with 8 bases matching TRBD1. In germline, CDR1 is SGHDT, CDR2 YYEEEE. The CDR3 is 15 amino acids. Germline trimming cut 1 base from V and 5 bases from J; bases unmatched to any gene: 7. The chain's CDR3 is CASSLTPGGRTEAFF. DNA of the CDR3: TGTGCCAGCAGCTTGACCCCAGGGGGCCGGACTGAAGCTTTCTTT.

This clonotype was detected ten times or more. The CDR3 sequence: CATSRDRGMQPQHF. The CDR3 DNA sequence: TGTGCCACCAGCAGAGATCGGGGGATGCAGCCCCAGCATTTT. This chain joins TRBV15 and TRBJ1-5, with D possibly matching TRBD1 (5 bases). The CDR3 covers 14 residues. Germline values: CDR1 LNHNV, CDR2 YYDKDF (reference sequence). V was clipped by 0 bases and J by 7 bases, with 10 bases between them.

This clonotype has a count of ten or more. V and J are TRBV20-1 and TRBJ1-1, with D tentatively TRBD1 (5 bases). The CDR3 extends over 10 amino acids. Germline CDR1 reads DFQATT; CDR2 reads SNEGSKA (reference sequence). Here the CDR3 reads CTLGVTEAFF. The CDR3 DNA reads TGCACCCTGGGGGTCACTGAAGCTTTCTTT.

The chain links TRBV20-1 to TRBJ2-1; D possibly corresponds to TRBD1 (5 bases). Trimming pared 5 bases from V and 2 bases from J, leaving 13 bases between. CDR3 length: 14 residues. Germline-derived CDR1 and CDR2 are DFQATT and SNEGSKA (reference sequence). CDR3 nucleotide sequence: TGCAGTGCTTTTAACAGGTGGGCCTACAATGAGCAGTTCTTC. Translating it yields CSAFNRWAYNEQFF.

This clonotype was found many times. The V call is TRBV29-1, the J call TRBJ2-1; D not resolved. The ends were cut back, 5 bases at V and 5 bases at J, with 4 bases in the middle. Germline V gene lookup returns CDR1 SQVTM and CDR2 ANQGSEA. This CDR3 comprises 10 residues. CDR3 nucleotide sequence: TGCAGCGTTAGTGACAATGAGCAGTTCTTC. It codes for CSVSDNEQFF.

The V gene is TRBV19, the J gene TRBJ2-3; the match to TRBD2 covers 7 bases. Germline V gene lookup returns CDR1 LNHDA and CDR2 SQIVND (reference sequence). Losses at the gene ends were 3 bases for V and 2 bases for J; bases not matched to a gene: 5. This CDR3 comprises 15 residues. The CDR3 spells CASSMDRGVTDTQYF. The CDR3, as DNA: TGTGCCAGTAGTATGGATCGGGGGGTCACAGATACGCAGTATTTT.

This clonotype was found many times. The chain joins TRBV12-3 or TRBV12-4 to TRBJ1-5, with unresolved D. This CDR3 spans 12 amino acids. Trimming removed 7 bases from V and 7 bases from J, with 11 bases in between. Here the CDR3 reads CASTSVDQPQHF. CDR3 DNA sequence: TGTGCCAGCACCTCCGTGGACCAGCCCCAGCATTTT.

The V call is TRBV4-3, the J call TRBJ2-1, with a weak D call TRBD1 (6 bases). This CDR3 contains 13 residues. V dropped 0 bases and J dropped 10 bases, with 10 bases sitting between them. Germline values: CDR1 LGHNA, CDR2 YSLEER. The CDR3 DNA reads TGCGCCAGCAGCCAAGAAACAGGGCGGGAGCAGTTCTTC. Translated: CASSQETGREQFF.

This clonotype has only a few counts. The genes are TRBV7-9 and TRBJ2-2; unclear D gene. The CDR3 totals 13 residues. In germline, CDR1 is SEHNR, CDR2 FQNEAQ (reference sequence). The V gene lost 3 bases and the J gene lost 6 bases, with 8 bases spanning the gap. CDR3 coding DNA: TGTGCCAGCAGCTTCTCGTCCGCCGGGGAGCTGTTTTTT. It specifies CASSFSSAGELFF.

This clonotype was seen ten or more times. The chain employs TRBV29-1 and TRBJ1-2; the D gene is possibly TRBD1 (6 bases). Germline V CDR1 and CDR2: SQVTM, ANQGSEA. The V end was cut by 7 bases, the J end by 4 bases, with 13 bases between. This CDR3 has 12 residues. The CDR3 bases are TGCAGCGCTTCAGGGGACCCCTATGGCTACACCTTC. Its translation is CSASGDPYGYTF. The variable domain in full, with the rest retrieved from reference TRBV29-1 and TRBJ1-2, is SAVISQKPSRDICQRGTSLTIQCQVDSQVTMMFWYRQQPGQSLTLIATANQGSEATYESGFVIDKFPISRPNLTFSTLTVSNMSPEDSSIYLCSASGDPYGYTFGSGTRLTVV.

This sequence joins TRBV5-1 and TRBJ2-1, with TRBD2 as a possible D gene (6 bases). V was cut by 2 bases and J by 8 bases, with 14 bases left in between. The length of the CDR3 is 14 residues. The V gene's germline CDR1 is SGHRS and CDR2 YFSETQ. DNA of the CDR3: TGCGCCAGCAGCTTCGAGGACGGGAGTCATGAGCAGTTCTTC. Its translation is CASSFEDGSHEQFF.

Comment on this clonotype: Possible read error: a much larger clone is one base away. The chain couples TRBV20-1 to TRBJ1-1, with D tentatively TRBD1 (5 bases). V was clipped by 2 bases and J by 6 bases, with 10 bases between them. The length of the CDR3 is 12 residues. The germline V gene has CDR1 DFQATT and CDR2 SNEGSKA (reference sequence). CDR3 in amino acids: CSARSVQAEAFF. The CDR3 region has the DNA TGCAGTGCTAGATCCGTACAGGCTGAAGCTTTCTTT.

This chain uses TRBV6-4 with TRBJ2-3; TRBD1 is a possible D gene (6 bases). Germline-derived CDR1 and CDR2 are MRHNA and SNTAGT. This CDR3 has 14 amino acids. The V end was cut by 7 bases, the J end by 0 bases, with 11 bases between. The CDR3 sequence: CASKPGASTDTQYF. Written as DNA, the CDR3 is TGTGCCAGCAAGCCAGGGGCAAGCACAGATACGCAGTATTTT.

This clonotype was seen a handful of times. The genes are TRBV6-2 or TRBV6-3 and TRBJ2-1, with D tentatively TRBD2 (6 bases). CDR1 is MNHEY and CDR2 is SVGEGT in the germline V gene. This CDR3 has 14 amino acids. V was trimmed by 6 bases and J by 7 bases, leaving 16 bases between them. As DNA, the CDR3 is TGTGCCAGCAGCCGGGGGACGGATGGGAATGAGCAGTTCTTC. It codes for CASSRGTDGNEQFF.

In this sample, this clonotype turned up many times. V usage is TRBV12-3 or TRBV12-4 and J usage is TRBJ2-1, with D perhaps TRBD2 (6 bases). The germline V and J ends were trimmed by 5 bases and 1 base, with 18 bases remaining between them. There are 17 residues in the CDR3. The CDR3 nucleotides are TGTGCCAGCAGTCCACATCCCCGGGGACTGTCCTACAATGAGCAGTTCTTC. Protein sequence: CASSPHPRGLSYNEQFF.

This clonotype was observed a handful of times. This CDR3 reads CSAGRGNEKLFF. CDR3 coding DNA: TGCAGTGCTGGTCGGGGTAATGAAAAACTGTTTTTT. V and J are TRBV20-1 and TRBJ1-4, with D unclear. The V gene's germline CDR1 is DFQATT and CDR2 SNEGSKA (reference sequence). Trimming removed 5 bases from V and 4 bases from J, with 8 bases in between. This CDR3 contains 12 residues.

This clonotype was recorded at least ten times. The chain joins TRBV20-1 to TRBJ1-5, with D perhaps TRBD1 (5 bases). The germline CDR1 and CDR2 sequences are DFQATT and SNEGSKA (reference sequence). V gave up 5 bases and J gave up 7 bases, with 15 bases separating them. The CDR3 totals 13 residues. CDR3 protein: CSAWPGGRQPQHF. CDR3 DNA: TGCAGTGCTTGGCCCGGGGGGAGACAGCCCCAGCATTTT.

Only a few counts were recorded for this clonotype. The rearrangement uses TRBV5-1 and TRBJ2-7; possible D gene TRBD1, 5 bases. The V gene's germline CDR1 is SGHRS and CDR2 YFSETQ. Trimming stripped 9 bases from V and 2 bases from J, with 15 bases between. The CDR3 is 13 residues long. The CDR3 DNA reads as TGCGCCAACCCGAACAGGAAGACCTACGAGCAGTACTTC. It encodes CANPNRKTYEQYF.